A selection of T cell receptor beta chains follows, all from one sample in a study of response to subunit inactivated influenza vaccine. TCRdb passed the RT-PCR reads through MiXCR, listing each CDR3 protein once. The table lists 700,000 to 800,000 distinct CDR3 sequences, roughly 18% of them singletons. The source was PBMCs from blood, collected roughly 5 days after vaccination. Every receptor here comes from a man over 45 who received an inactivated influenza vaccine. CDR3s include the opening cysteine and the closing phenylalanine or tryptophan. D genes are given only for firm matches. The size of a clone is reported for some rows only, either as once, few or many, or as a class for expanded clones.

v_call	clone_size	j_call	d_call	cdr3_nt	cdr3_aa
TRBV15	many	TRBJ1-6	NA	TGTGCCACCAGCCTGGACATCTATAATTCACCCCTCCACTTT	CATSLDIYNSPLHF
TRBV5-1	many	TRBJ2-3	NA	TGCGCCAGCAGCCATCTCATCCGTAGGGGCCCAGATACGCAGTATTTT	CASSHLIRRGPDTQYF
TRBV20-1	NA	TRBJ1-6	NA	TGCAGTGCCCCGGACGGATCCTATAATTCACCCCTCCACTTT	CSAPDGSYNSPLHF
TRBV29-1	many	TRBJ2-2	TRBD2	TGCAGCGTTGAAGAGAAACCCACTAGCGGGAGGCGCAACACCGGGGAGCTGTTTTTT	CSVEEKPTSGRRNTGELFF
TRBV12-3/TRBV12-4	many	TRBJ1-2	NA	TGTGCCATCCGGAGAGCGGTCAACTATGGCTACACCTTC	CAIRRAVNYGYTF
TRBV7-7	NA	TRBJ2-1	TRBD1	TGTGCTAGCAGCTTAGGTCTCCCACAGGGGTTACATGAGCAGTTCTTC	CASSLGLPQGLHEQFF
TRBV24-1	NA	TRBJ1-2	NA	TGTGCCACCAGTGGAATGCAGGATAACTATGGCTACACCTTC	CATSGMQDNYGYTF
TRBV28	few	TRBJ1-6	TRBD1	TGTGCCAGCAGTTTATCGGAACCGGGACAGGGGAACTCACCCCTCCACTTT	CASSLSEPGQGNSPLHF
TRBV7-6	few	TRBJ2-2	NA	TGTGCCAGCAGCTCGTGGGGGTCGAACACCGGGGAGCTGTTTTTT	CASSSWGSNTGELFF
TRBV7-2	few	TRBJ2-7	NA	TGTGCCAGCAGCATAAGACTAGACGGTCCCTACGAGCAGTACTTC	CASSIRLDGPYEQYF
TRBV19	few	TRBJ2-5	NA	TGTGCCAGTAGTATAGTCTGGGGGGTTGGTCGGGAGACCCAGTACTTC	CASSIVWGVGRETQYF
TRBV7-9	few	TRBJ2-1	TRBD1	TGTGCCGCGGTCACAGGGGACAATGAGCAGTTCTTC	CAAVTGDNEQFF
TRBV28	NA	TRBJ2-7	TRBD2	TGTGCCAGCAGAGCTCCGGGGGGGATGAACGAGCAGTACTTC	CASRAPGGMNEQYF
TRBV3-1	NA	TRBJ2-1	NA	TGTGCCAGCAGCTCAACCTCCGGGACGCGGGTTGAGCAGTTCTTC	CASSSTSGTRVEQFF
TRBV10-3	few	TRBJ2-7	TRBD1	TGTGCCATCAGTGAGTCGAGGACAGGGCGGGACGAGCAGTACTTC	CAISESRTGRDEQYF
TRBV4-3	many	TRBJ2-2	TRBD2	TGCGCCAGCAGCCAAGCTCGGCTAGCGGGAGGAAGCTGGGAGCTGTTTTTT	CASSQARLAGGSWELFF
TRBV7-8	NA	TRBJ2-1	NA	TGTGCCAGCAGCTTAGTTGCAGCTACCAGCTCCTACAATGAGCAGTTCTTC	CASSLVAATSSYNEQFF
TRBV6-6	many	TRBJ2-7	TRBD1	TGTGCCAGCAGTTACCGGGACAGATACGAGCAGTACTTC	CASSYRDRYEQYF
TRBV7-2	NA	TRBJ2-1	NA	TGTGCCAGCAGCTCCCCGGGACCCAACAATGAGCAGTTCTTC	CASSSPGPNNEQFF
TRBV20-1	few	TRBJ2-3	NA	TGCAGTGCTAGAGATCTCATGGAAGATACGCAGTATTTT	CSARDLMEDTQYF
TRBV7-7	NA	TRBJ2-5	TRBD2	TGTGCCAGCAGCCGCCTAGCGGGAGCTCTCCAAGAGACCCAGTACTTC	CASSRLAGALQETQYF
TRBV10-3	many	TRBJ2-1	NA	TGTGCCATCAGTGAGACCATCCGGGGCCGTTTGGATGAGCAGTTCTTC	CAISETIRGRLDEQFF
TRBV20-1	few	TRBJ2-7	NA	TGCAGTGCTAGAGATTTTACAGGGTTCTCCTACGAGCAGTACTTC	CSARDFTGFSYEQYF
TRBV11-1	once	TRBJ2-5	NA	TGTGCCAGCAGCTTAATGGTGGACCTACTTACGGGGGAGACCCAGTACTTC	CASSLMVDLLTGETQYF
TRBV9	few	TRBJ2-1	NA	TGTGCCAGCAGCGTAGGTCGGAATAATGAGCAGTTCTTC	CASSVGRNNEQFF
TRBV6-2/TRBV6-3	many	TRBJ2-1	NA	TGTGCCAGCAGTTGGGAGTTCGCGGAGAGAAGGAATGAGCAGTTCTTC	CASSWEFAERRNEQFF
TRBV12-3/TRBV12-4	few	TRBJ2-7	TRBD2	TGTGCCAGCAGCCCCGGACTAGCGGGAGGATACTACGAGCAGTACTTC	CASSPGLAGGYYEQYF
TRBV20-1	NA	TRBJ2-7	NA	TGCAGTGCTAGAGGGTCTTACTACGAGCAGTACTTC	CSARGSYYEQYF
TRBV12-3/TRBV12-4	few	TRBJ1-1	TRBD1	TGTGCCAGCAGTTTAGGGCTCAGGGGGCTGGACACTGAAGCTTTCTTT	CASSLGLRGLDTEAFF
TRBV4-2	NA	TRBJ2-7	NA	TGTGCCAGCAGCCCCACCCAATACATTTCGAATCCTGAAGGGTACGAGCAGTACTTC	CASSPTQYISNPEGYEQYF
TRBV12-3/TRBV12-4	NA	TRBJ2-6	TRBD1	TGTGCCAGCAGCCTCTTGCGACAGGGGAGCTCTGGGGCCAACGTCCTGACTTTC	CASSLLRQGSSGANVLTF
TRBV9	NA	TRBJ1-2	NA	TGTGCCAGCAGCGCCGGACAGCCCTATGGCTACACCTTC	CASSAGQPYGYTF
TRBV5-6	few	TRBJ2-2	NA	TGTGCCAGCAGCTTGGGTGCCTTCGGGGAGCTGTTTTTT	CASSLGAFGELFF
TRBV15	few	TRBJ2-2	NA	TGTGCCACCAGCAGAGTGGGAGAGGGCACCGGGGAGCTGTTTTTT	CATSRVGEGTGELFF
TRBV9	NA	TRBJ1-6	NA	TGTGCCAGCAGCGTAAACCAGGGCAAATCACCCCTCCACTTT	CASSVNQGKSPLHF
TRBV18	NA	TRBJ2-6	NA	TGTGCCAGCTCACCAACCACTGGGGAGGCTGGGGCCAACGTCCTGACTTTC	CASSPTTGEAGANVLTF
TRBV20-1	few	TRBJ1-2	NA	TGCAGTGCTAGAGATATTGCGGGCACAGAAATATACTATGGCTACACCTTC	CSARDIAGTEIYYGYTF
TRBV10-3	few	TRBJ2-4	TRBD2	TGTGCCATCAGTGAGTCGATAAGTGGACTAGCGGGAGGAAGAAACATTCAGTACTTC	CAISESISGLAGGRNIQYF
TRBV5-6	NA	TRBJ2-1	TRBD1	TGTGCCAGCAACTTGGTTGGGACAGGGTACTACAATGAGCAGTTCTTC	CASNLVGTGYYNEQFF
TRBV24-1	NA	TRBJ2-5	TRBD2	TGTGCCACCAGTGACCCCGGGAGGGTGGATCAGACCCAGTACTTC	CATSDPGRVDQTQYF
TRBV12-3/TRBV12-4	NA	TRBJ2-5	NA	TGTGCCAGCACCGACAAGTGGGAGACCCAGTACTTC	CASTDKWETQYF
TRBV6-2/TRBV6-3	NA	TRBJ2-1	TRBD2	TGTGCCAGCAGACGGACTAGCGGGAGTCTAAGGTCCTACAATGAGCAGTTCTTC	CASRRTSGSLRSYNEQFF
TRBV29-1	NA	TRBJ2-2	NA	TGCAGCGTCGCCCCTGCCGGGGAGCTGTTTTTT	CSVAPAGELFF
TRBV7-2	few	TRBJ2-7	TRBD1	TGTGCCAGCAGCAATACAGGGGGCGGGGTGCAGTACTTC	CASSNTGGGVQYF
TRBV5-1	many	TRBJ2-7	TRBD1	TGCGCCAGCAGTCTGACAGGGACGGTGGCCTACGAGCAGTACTTC	CASSLTGTVAYEQYF
TRBV5-1	NA	TRBJ1-2	NA	TGCGCCAGCAGCTTATTGGGTTACTATGGCTACACCTTC	CASSLLGYYGYTF
TRBV10-3	NA	TRBJ1-1	NA	TGTGCCATCAGTCGACAGTTGAACACTGAAGATTTCTTT	CAISRQLNTEDFF
TRBV20-1	few	TRBJ1-2	TRBD1	TGCAGTGCTAGAGATGGGTACAGGGGAATCTATGGCTACACCTTC	CSARDGYRGIYGYTF
TRBV11-1	few	TRBJ2-1	TRBD1	TGTGCCAGCAGCTTGGGGACAGGGGTTGGTTATGAGCAGTTCTTC	CASSLGTGVGYEQFF
TRBV29-1	NA	TRBJ1-1	NA	TGCAGCGTTACAGGGTTTAACACTGAAGCTTTCTTT	CSVTGFNTEAFF
TRBV5-1	NA	TRBJ2-5	TRBD2	TGCGCCAGCAGCTTGGTGACTAGCTTGGCTGAGACCCAGTACTTC	CASSLVTSLAETQYF
TRBV15	NA	TRBJ2-3	TRBD2	TGTGCCACCAGCAGACCAATCGGACTAGCGGGAGGAACTGATACGCAGTATTTT	CATSRPIGLAGGTDTQYF
TRBV5-1	few	TRBJ2-3	TRBD1	TGCGCCAGCAGCCCTCTCGGGACAGGGTTCACAGATACGCAGTATTTT	CASSPLGTGFTDTQYF
TRBV5-6	NA	TRBJ1-5	NA	TGTGCCAGCGGCCTTGCAGGGGCAGGACAGCCCCAGCATTTT	CASGLAGAGQPQHF
TRBV5-1	many	TRBJ2-5	NA	TGCGCCAGCAGCACCTGGGATGCCAAAGAGACCCAGTACTTC	CASSTWDAKETQYF